The text below deals with one T cell receptor beta chain. The V gene's germline CDR1 is MGHRA and CDR2 YSYEKL. J lost 2 bases, V lost 4 bases, and 6 bases had no gene match. The CDR3 length is 16 residues. The data stem from a study of technical replicates of blood from a handful of donors. TCRdb keeps only in-frame clones here, not all; method: immunoSEQ multiplex PCR. The table lists tens of thousands of clones, roughly 96% of them singletons, with over 0.25% in the top ten. The origin of this receptor is a human donor in good health. This chain links TRBV4-1 with TRBJ2-1, with TRBD2 matching over 9 bases. Sequencing used T cells isolated from PBMCs. As DNA, the CDR3 is TGCGCCAGCAGCCTAAACAGACTAGCGGCCTACAATGAGCAGTTCTTC. This codes for CASSLNRLAAYNEQFF.